Following are 22 T cell receptor beta chains from one sample sequenced in a study of T cells in Graves' hyperthyroidism and ophthalmopathy. Amplified regions were TCR beta CDR3 sequences from RNA transcripts. First-round RT-PCR with HTBI primers amplified the TCR CDR3 region. One entry per CDR3 protein results from TCRdb running MiXCR on the multiplex PCR reads. The data show hundreds of thousands of distinct CDR3 sequences, with 38% seen just once and over 8% held by the top ten. The sequencing input was blood. The receptors shown here come from a man aged 18 to 29 with Graves' hyperthyroidism.

The gene calls are TRBV7-2 and TRBJ1-1; no firm D call. The germline gives CDR1 SGHTA, CDR2 FQGNSA. Trimming pared 5 bases from V and 5 bases from J, leaving 15 bases between. The CDR3 is 14 amino acids. DNA of the CDR3: TGTGCCAGCAGCCAAGATTTCCCCTTTACTGAAGCTTTCTTT. Protein sequence: CASSQDFPFTEAFF.

This chain connects TRBV10-3 to TRBJ1-5; 10 bases align to TRBD1. CDR3 length: 12 residues. V dropped 6 bases and J dropped 11; count of bases not matched to a gene: 4. Germline lookup yields CDR1 ENHRY and CDR2 SYGVKD. CDR3 DNA sequence: TGTGCCATCAGGGACAGGGGGGAGACCCAGCATTTT. Translating gives CAIRDRGETQHF.

This clonotype was recorded a few times. The chain is built from TRBV7-8 and TRBJ2-7, with D possibly matching TRBD2 (6 bases). Per the germline V gene, CDR1 is SGHVS and CDR2 is FQNEAQ. There are 13 residues in the CDR3. Trimming removed 3 bases at V and 5 bases at J, with 11 bases between. CDR3 in DNA: TGTGCCAGCAGCTTTGGGAGGTTTAACGAGCAGTACTTC. As protein: CASSFGRFNEQYF.

This clonotype was seen many times. J is TRBJ2-5 and V is TRBV2, with D unresolved. The length of the CDR3 is 11 residues. Germline V gene sequence: CDR1 SNHLY, CDR2 FYNNEI. The germline V and J ends were trimmed by 10 bases and 5 bases, with 11 bases remaining between them. CDR3 DNA: TGTGCCACGCGAGAGTCGGAGACCCAGTACTTC. Its protein is CATRESETQYF.

This chain links TRBV5-1 with TRBJ2-2; 8 nucleotides align to TRBD2. CDR1 is SGHRS and CDR2 is YFSETQ in the germline V gene. This CDR3 contains 16 residues. The trim removed 1 base at V and 0 bases at J, leaving 2 bases unmatched. The CDR3 DNA reads as TGCGCCAGCAGCTTGCCGGGACTAGCGAACACCGGGGAGCTGTTTTTT. It codes for CASSLPGLANTGELFF.

This clonotype was counted many times. The chain recombines TRBV15 with TRBJ2-5; 11 bases align to TRBD2. V lost 8 bases, J lost 5 bases, and 7 bases stayed unmatched. Looked up from germline, CDR1 is LNHNV and CDR2 is YYDKDF (reference sequence). The CDR3 has 14 residues. The CDR3 sequence: CATLAGGRAETQYF. The CDR3 nucleotides read TGTGCCACCCTAGCGGGGGGTCGGGCGGAGACCCAGTACTTC.

This chain links TRBV6-5 with TRBJ2-7; 8 bases map to TRBD2. Germline CDR1 MNHEY, CDR2 SVGAGI. This CDR3 region has 16 residues. V was pared by 5 bases and J by 7 bases, with 16 bases of the junction left unmatched. The CDR3 region has the DNA TGTGCCAGCAGTCAACTCCTGGCGGGAGGCCCCTGGGAGCAGTACTTC. It yields the protein CASSQLLAGGPWEQYF.

The table lists this clonotype with many counts. The CDR3 protein is CASSSSENYGYTF. Here the CDR3 DNA reads TGTGCCAGCTCTTCGAGCGAGAATTATGGCTACACCTTC. V gene TRBV2 combines with J gene TRBJ1-2, with D unresolved. The germline V gene has CDR1 SNHLY and CDR2 FYNNEI. Between the trimmed V and J ends, which lost 8 bases and 5 bases, there was a span of 15 bases. The CDR3 covers 13 residues.

This clonotype was recorded only once. V gene TRBV7-8 combines with J gene TRBJ1-1; TRBD1 is a possible D gene (6 bases). With 8 bases removed from V and 4 bases from J, the gap between germline ends came to 23 bases. From germline, CDR1 is SGHVS and CDR2 FQNEAQ. The CDR3 is 16 residues long. The CDR3 loop reads CASSAGQTIGTTEAFF. CDR3 coding DNA: TGTGCCAGCTCAGCAGGACAGACCATTGGGACCACTGAAGCTTTCTTT.

The chain carries TRBV11-2 and TRBJ2-5; TRBD1 agrees at 8 bases. Trimming took 5 bases from V and 4 from J; bases not matched to a gene: 6. The CDR3 runs 14 residues. CDR1 and CDR2 from the germline V gene are SGHAT and FQNNGV. CDR3: CASSISGQGETQYF. CDR3 DNA: TGTGCCAGCAGCATATCCGGACAGGGAGAGACCCAGTACTTC.

The chain is built from TRBV10-3 and TRBJ1-1; the D is unclear. Deletions cut 7 bases from V and 4 bases from J, with 7 bases between. Looked up from germline, CDR1 is ENHRY and CDR2 is SYGVKD. CDR3 length: 11 residues. The CDR3 loop reads CAITEGTEAFF. DNA of the CDR3: TGTGCCATCACCGAGGGCACTGAAGCTTTCTTT.

This sequence joins TRBV20-1 and TRBJ2-7, with D unclear. V gave up 5 bases and J gave up 0 bases, with 14 bases separating them. CDR1 is DFQATT, CDR2 SNEGSKA, per germline (reference sequence). The CDR3 runs 14 residues. The CDR3 here is CSALSTDSSYEQYF. The CDR3 bases are TGCAGTGCTCTAAGTACAGATAGCTCCTACGAGCAGTACTTC.

There are a few counts of this clonotype. The rearrangement uses TRBV14 and TRBJ1-5; D call uncertain. CDR1 SGHDN and CDR2 FVKESK come from the germline V gene. The CDR3 contains 13 residues. With 1 base removed from V and 6 bases from J, the gap between germline ends came to 7 bases. The CDR3 bases are TGTGCCAGCAGCCAAGGGGAGGGTCAGCCCCAGCATTTT. This gives the protein CASSQGEGQPQHF.

This clonotype appeared a few times. V is TRBV2 and J is TRBJ2-5; D possibly uses TRBD1 or TRBD2 (5 bases each). This CDR3 is 15 amino acids long. CDR1 is SNHLY, CDR2 FYNNEI, per germline. V was trimmed by 3 bases and J by 4 bases, leaving 15 bases between them. The CDR3 nucleotides read TGTGCCAGCAGTGAGGTTGGGGGTTCGGCAGAGACCCAGTACTTC. It specifies CASSEVGGSAETQYF.

This clonotype was found many times. The chain recombines TRBV5-1 with TRBJ2-5, with a possible D match to TRBD2 (7 bases). V lost 0 bases and J 5 bases, leaving 14 bases between the germline ends. Germline assignment: CDR1 SGHRS and CDR2 YFSETQ. The CDR3 sequence is 15 residues long. The CDR3 DNA reads TGCGCCAGCAGCTTGGAGGGGGGGGCGCCGGAGACCCAGTACTTC. The encoded protein is CASSLEGGAPETQYF.

For this clonotype: At one end the junction does not follow the germline gene, possibly because of a read error. The rearrangement joins TRBV7-8 to TRBJ2-5; D is undetermined. Germline lookup yields CDR1 SGHVS and CDR2 FQNEAQ. CDR3 length: 13 amino acids. The DNA of the CDR3 is TGCGCCAGCAGCCCCGTGCTAGTAGAGACCCAGTACTTC. Translation gives CASSPVLVETQYF.

The rearrangement uses TRBV7-9 and TRBJ1-1; 12 nucleotides align to TRBD1. This CDR3 contains 17 residues. CDR1 is SEHNR, CDR2 FQNEAQ, per germline (reference sequence). Unmatched junction bases numbered 11, after V lost 5 bases and J lost 4 bases. DNA for the CDR3: TGTGCCAGCAGCCCAATCACACGGGACAGGGGGCGCACTGAAGCTTTCTTT. Residues: CASSPITRDRGRTEAFF.

The sample holds many counts of this clonotype. V usage is TRBV20-1 and J usage is TRBJ2-7; 8 bases fit TRBD2. From germline, CDR1 is DFQATT and CDR2 SNEGSKA (reference sequence). The trim removed 3 bases at V and 6 bases at J, leaving 10 bases unmatched. The CDR3 length is 14 residues. CDR3 bases: TGCAGTGCTAGGCAAGCGGGGGAGGCGAGCGAGCAGTACTTC. Residues: CSARQAGEASEQYF.

CDR3 sequence (DNA): TGTGCCACACAGGGGAATCAGCCCCAGCATTTT. Its translation is CATQGNQPQHF. The chain recombines TRBV10-3 with TRBJ1-5, with 7 bases that match TRBD1. CDR3 length: 11 amino acids. The J segment lost 4 bases and the V segment lost 10 bases, leaving 1 base of the junction unmatched. Germline V CDR1 and CDR2: ENHRY, SYGVKD.

This clonotype was counted only a few times. CDR3: CASSPNGLAGGLQETQYF. The CDR3 DNA follows: TGTGCCAGCAGCCCGAATGGACTAGCGGGGGGACTACAAGAGACCCAGTACTTC. This sequence joins TRBV9 and TRBJ2-5, with 14 positions matching TRBD2. The length of the CDR3 is 18 residues. CDR1 is SGDLS, CDR2 YYNGEE, per germline. Unmatched junction bases numbered 10, after V lost 4 bases and J lost 2 bases.

About this clonotype: Since no conserved phenylalanine or tryptophan closes the CDR3, a read error is the likely cause. It is unclear where the CDR3 begins or ends on the DNA, so no DNA is shown, and the CDR3 is as TCRdb lists it. The J gene is TRBJ2-6, the V gene TRBV10-3; the D call TRBD1 from the table was never checked on the DNA. The CDR3 adds up to 9 amino acids, both ends counted. The V gene's germline CDR1 is ENHRY and CDR2 SYGVKD. The CDR3 sequence: CATLRDRST.

Regarding this clonotype: The junction does not match germline at one end; this may be a read error. This chain links TRBV7-9 with TRBJ1-4; a weak D match, TRBD1 (5 bases). This CDR3 region has 15 residues. Germline CDR1 reads SEHNR; CDR2 reads FQNEAQ (reference sequence). CDR3 loop: CASSQLTQGVEKLFF. The CDR3 DNA reads as TGCGCCAGCAGCCAACTTACTCAGGGTGTTGAAAAACTGTTTTTT.